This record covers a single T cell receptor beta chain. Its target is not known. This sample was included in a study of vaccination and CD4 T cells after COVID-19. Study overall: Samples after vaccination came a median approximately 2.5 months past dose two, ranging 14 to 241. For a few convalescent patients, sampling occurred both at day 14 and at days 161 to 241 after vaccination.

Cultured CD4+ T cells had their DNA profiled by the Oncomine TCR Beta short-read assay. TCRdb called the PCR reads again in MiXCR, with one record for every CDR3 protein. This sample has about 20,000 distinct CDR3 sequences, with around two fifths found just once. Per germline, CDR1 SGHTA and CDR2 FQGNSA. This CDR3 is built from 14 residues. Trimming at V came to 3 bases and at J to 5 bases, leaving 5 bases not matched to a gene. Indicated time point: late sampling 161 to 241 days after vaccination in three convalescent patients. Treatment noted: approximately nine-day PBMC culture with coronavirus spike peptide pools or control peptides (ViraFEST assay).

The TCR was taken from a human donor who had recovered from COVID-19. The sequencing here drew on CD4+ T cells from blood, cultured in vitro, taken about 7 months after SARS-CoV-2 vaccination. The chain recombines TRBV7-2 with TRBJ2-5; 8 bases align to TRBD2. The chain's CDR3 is CASSLNSGTETQYF. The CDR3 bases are TGTGCCAGCAGCTTGAATAGCGGGACCGAGACCCAGTACTTC.